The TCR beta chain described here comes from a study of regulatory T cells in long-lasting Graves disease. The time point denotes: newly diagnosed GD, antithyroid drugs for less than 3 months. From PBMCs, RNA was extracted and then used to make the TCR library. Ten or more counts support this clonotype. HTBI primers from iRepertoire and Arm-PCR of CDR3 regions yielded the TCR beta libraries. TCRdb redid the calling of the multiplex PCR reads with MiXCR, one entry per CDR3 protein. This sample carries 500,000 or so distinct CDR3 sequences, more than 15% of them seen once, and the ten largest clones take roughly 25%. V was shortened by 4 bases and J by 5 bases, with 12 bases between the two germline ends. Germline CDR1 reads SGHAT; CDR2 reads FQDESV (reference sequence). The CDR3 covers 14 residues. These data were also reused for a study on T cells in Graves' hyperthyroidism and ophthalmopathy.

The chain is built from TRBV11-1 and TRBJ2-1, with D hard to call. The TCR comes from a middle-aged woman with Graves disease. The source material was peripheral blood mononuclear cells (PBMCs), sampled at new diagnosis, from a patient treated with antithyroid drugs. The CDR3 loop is CASSSLSYDNEQFF. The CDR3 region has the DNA TGTGCCAGCAGCTCTCTGTCGTACGACAATGAGCAGTTCTTC.